The 2 T cell receptor beta chains below come from one sample, sequenced in a study of neurological immune-mediated disorders. TCRdb re-called the 5' RACE reads through MiXCR, storing one row per CDR3 protein. The sample consists of 50,000 to 85,000 distinct CDR3 sequences, less than 5.5% of them appearing once. Material for sequencing was PBMCs. These receptors originate from a woman in her 30s with multiple sclerosis.

The chain recombines TRBV12-3 or TRBV12-4 with TRBJ2-5; 8 nucleotides line up with TRBD1. Trimming at V came to 3 bases and at J to 1 base, leaving 10 bases not matched to a gene. The CDR3 has 17 amino acids. CDR3 in amino acids: CASSFGSQGARQETQYF. DNA for the CDR3: TGTGCCAGCAGTTTCGGCTCGCAGGGGGCGCGCCAAGAGACCCAGTACTTC.

This clonotype was recorded many times. The rearrangement joins TRBV5-1 to TRBJ1-1; D might be TRBD1 (6 bases). The V end was cut by 4 bases, the J end by 0 bases, with 13 bases between. The CDR3 runs 15 residues. Looked up from germline, CDR1 is SGHRS and CDR2 is YFSETQ. In nucleotides, the CDR3 is TGCGCCAGCAGCCCCGAGGGGGGCATGAACACTGAAGCTTTCTTT. Residues: CASSPEGGMNTEAFF.